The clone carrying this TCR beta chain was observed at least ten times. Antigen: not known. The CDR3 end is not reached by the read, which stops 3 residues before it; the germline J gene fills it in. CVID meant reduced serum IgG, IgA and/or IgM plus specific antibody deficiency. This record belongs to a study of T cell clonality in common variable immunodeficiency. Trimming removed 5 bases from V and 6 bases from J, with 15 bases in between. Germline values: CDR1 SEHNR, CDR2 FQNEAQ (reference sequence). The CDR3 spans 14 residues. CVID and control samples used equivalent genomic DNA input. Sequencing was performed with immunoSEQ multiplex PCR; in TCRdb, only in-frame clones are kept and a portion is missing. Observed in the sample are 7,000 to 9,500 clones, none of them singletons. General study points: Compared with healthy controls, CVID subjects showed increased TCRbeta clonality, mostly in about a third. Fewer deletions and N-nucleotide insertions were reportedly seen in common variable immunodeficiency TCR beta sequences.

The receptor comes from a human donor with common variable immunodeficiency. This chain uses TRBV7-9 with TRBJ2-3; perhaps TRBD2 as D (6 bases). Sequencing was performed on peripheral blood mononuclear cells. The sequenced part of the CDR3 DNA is TGTGCCAGCAGCCTAGGGGTACTAGCTGATACG. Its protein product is CASSLGVLADT. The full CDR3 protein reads CASSLGVLADTQYF.